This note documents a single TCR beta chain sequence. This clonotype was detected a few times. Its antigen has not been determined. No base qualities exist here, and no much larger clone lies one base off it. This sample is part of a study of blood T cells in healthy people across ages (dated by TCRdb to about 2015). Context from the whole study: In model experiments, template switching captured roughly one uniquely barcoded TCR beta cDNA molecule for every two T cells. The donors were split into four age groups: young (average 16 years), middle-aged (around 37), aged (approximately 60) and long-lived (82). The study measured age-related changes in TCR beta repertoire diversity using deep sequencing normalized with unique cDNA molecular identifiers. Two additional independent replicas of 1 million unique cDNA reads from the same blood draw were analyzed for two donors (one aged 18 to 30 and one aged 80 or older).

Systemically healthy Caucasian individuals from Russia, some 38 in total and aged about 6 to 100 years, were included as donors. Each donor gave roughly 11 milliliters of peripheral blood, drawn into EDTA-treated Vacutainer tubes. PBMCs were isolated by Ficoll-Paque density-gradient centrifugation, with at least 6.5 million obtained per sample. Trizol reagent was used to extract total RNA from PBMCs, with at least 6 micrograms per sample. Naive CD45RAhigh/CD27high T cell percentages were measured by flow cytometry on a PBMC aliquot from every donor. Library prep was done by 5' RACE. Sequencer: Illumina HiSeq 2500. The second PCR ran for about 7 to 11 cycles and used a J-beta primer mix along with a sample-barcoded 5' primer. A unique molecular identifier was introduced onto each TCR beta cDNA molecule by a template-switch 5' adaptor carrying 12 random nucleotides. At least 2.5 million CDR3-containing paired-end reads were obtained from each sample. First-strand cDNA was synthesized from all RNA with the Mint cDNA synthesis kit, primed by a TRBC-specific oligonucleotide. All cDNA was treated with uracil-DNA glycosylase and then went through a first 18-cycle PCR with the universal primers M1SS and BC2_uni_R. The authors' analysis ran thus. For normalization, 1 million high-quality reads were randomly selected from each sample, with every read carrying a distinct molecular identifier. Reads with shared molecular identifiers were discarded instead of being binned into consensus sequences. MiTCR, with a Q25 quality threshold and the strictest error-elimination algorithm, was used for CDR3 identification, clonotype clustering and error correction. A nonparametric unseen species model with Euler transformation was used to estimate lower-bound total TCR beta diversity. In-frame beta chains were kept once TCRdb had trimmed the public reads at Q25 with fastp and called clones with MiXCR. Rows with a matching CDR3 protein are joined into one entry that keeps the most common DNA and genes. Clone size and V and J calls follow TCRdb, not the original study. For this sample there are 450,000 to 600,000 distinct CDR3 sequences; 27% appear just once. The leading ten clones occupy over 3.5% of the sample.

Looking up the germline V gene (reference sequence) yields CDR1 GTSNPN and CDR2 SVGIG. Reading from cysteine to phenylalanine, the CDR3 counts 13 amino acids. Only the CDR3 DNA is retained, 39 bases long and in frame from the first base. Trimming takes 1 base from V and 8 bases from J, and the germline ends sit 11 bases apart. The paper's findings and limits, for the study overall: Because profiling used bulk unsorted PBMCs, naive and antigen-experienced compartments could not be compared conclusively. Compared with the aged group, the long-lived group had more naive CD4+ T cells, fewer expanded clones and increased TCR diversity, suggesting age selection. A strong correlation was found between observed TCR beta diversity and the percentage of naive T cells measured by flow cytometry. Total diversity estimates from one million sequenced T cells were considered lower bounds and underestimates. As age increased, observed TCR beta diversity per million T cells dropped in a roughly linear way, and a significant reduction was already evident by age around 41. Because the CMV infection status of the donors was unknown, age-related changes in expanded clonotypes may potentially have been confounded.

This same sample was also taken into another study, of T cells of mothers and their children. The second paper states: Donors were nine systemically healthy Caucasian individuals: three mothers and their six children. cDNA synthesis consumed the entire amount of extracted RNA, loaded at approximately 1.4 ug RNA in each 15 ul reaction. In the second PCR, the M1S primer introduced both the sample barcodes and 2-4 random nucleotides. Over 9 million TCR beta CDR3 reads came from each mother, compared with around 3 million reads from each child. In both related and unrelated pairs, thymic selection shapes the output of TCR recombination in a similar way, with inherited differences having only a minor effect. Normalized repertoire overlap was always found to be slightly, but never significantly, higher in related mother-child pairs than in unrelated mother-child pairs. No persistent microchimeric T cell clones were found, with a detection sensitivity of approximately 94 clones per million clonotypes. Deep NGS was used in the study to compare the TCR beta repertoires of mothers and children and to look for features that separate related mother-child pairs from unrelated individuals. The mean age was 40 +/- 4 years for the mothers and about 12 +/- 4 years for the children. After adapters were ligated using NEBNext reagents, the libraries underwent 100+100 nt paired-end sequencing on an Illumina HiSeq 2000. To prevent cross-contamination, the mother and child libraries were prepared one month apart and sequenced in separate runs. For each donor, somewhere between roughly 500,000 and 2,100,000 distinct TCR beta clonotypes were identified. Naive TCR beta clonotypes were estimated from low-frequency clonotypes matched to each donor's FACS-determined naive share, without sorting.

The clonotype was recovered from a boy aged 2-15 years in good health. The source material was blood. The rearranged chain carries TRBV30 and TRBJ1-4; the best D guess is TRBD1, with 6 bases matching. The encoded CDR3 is CAWSGQAREKLFF. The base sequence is TGTGCCTGGAGTGGACAGGCCCGGGAAAAACTGTTTTTT.